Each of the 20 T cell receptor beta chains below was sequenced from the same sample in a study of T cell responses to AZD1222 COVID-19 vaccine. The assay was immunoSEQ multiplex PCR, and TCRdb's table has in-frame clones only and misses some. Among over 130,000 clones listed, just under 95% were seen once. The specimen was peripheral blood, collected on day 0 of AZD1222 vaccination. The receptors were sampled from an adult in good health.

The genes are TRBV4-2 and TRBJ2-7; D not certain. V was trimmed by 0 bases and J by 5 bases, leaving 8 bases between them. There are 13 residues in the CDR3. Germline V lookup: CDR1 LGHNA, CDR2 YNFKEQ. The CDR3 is CASSQDLADEQYF. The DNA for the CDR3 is TGTGCCAGCAGCCAAGATCTTGCGGACGAGCAGTACTTC.

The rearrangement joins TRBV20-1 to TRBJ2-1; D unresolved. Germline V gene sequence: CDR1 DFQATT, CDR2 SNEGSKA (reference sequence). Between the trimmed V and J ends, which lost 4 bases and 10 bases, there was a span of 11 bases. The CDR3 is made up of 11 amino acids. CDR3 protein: CSATSGKEQFF. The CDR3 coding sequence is TGCAGTGCTACTAGTGGTAAGGAGCAGTTCTTC.

For the CDR3, the DNA is TGTGCCAGCAGTTCCCTGAACAGGGGACCCCGGGACTTGCACTACGAGCAGTACTTC. The encoded protein is CASSSLNRGPRDLHYEQYF. The chain is built from TRBV28 and TRBJ2-7, with D tentatively TRBD1 (7 bases). The CDR3 is 19 amino acids. The V end was cut by 4 bases, the J end by 3 bases, with 28 bases between. Germline CDR1 is MDHEN and CDR2 is SYDVKM. The variable domain in full, with the rest retrieved from reference TRBV28 and TRBJ2-7, is DVKVTQSSRYLVKRTGEKVFLECVQDMDHENMFWYRQDPGLGLRLIYFSYDVKMKEKGDIPEGYSVSREKKERFSLILESASTNQTSMYLCASSSLNRGPRDLHYEQYFGPGTRLTVT.

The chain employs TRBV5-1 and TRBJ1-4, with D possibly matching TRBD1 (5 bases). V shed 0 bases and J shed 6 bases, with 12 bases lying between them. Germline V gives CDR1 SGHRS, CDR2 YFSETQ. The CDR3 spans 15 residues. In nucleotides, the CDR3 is TGCGCCAGCAGCTTGGGGTCAGGGCTGGATGAAAAACTGTTTTTT. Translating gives CASSLGSGLDEKLFF. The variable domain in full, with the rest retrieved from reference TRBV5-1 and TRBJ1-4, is KAGVTQTPRYLIKTRGQQVTLSCSPISGHRSVSWYQQTPGQGLQFLFEYFSETQRNKGNFPGRFSGRQFSNSRSEMNVSTLELGDSALYLCASSLGSGLDEKLFFGSGTQLSVL.

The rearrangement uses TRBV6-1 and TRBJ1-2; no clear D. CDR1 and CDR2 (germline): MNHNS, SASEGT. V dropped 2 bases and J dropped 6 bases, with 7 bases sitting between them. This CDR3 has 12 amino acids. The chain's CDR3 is CASSEQSNGYTF. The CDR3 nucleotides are TGTGCCAGCAGTGAACAGAGCAATGGCTACACCTTC.

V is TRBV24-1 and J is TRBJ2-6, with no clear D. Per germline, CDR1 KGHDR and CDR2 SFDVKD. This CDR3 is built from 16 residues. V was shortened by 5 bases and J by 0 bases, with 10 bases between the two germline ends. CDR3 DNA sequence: TGTGCCACCAGTGGCCATAGTAGCTCTGGGGCCAACGTCCTGACTTTC. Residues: CATSGHSSSGANVLTF.

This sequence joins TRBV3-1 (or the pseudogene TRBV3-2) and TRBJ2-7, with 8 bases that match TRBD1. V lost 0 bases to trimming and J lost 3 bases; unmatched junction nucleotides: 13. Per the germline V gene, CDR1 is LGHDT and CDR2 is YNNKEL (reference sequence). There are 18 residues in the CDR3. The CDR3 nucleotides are TGTGCCAGCAGCCAAGATAGGAGGACAGGGAAATTCCACTACGAGCAGTACTTC. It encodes CASSQDRRTGKFHYEQYF.

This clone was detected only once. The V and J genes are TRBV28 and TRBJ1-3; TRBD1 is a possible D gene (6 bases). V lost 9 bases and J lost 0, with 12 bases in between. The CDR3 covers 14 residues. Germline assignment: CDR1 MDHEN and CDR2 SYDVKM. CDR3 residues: CASTRGISGNTIYF. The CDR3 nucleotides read TGTGCCAGTACTAGGGGGATCTCTGGAAACACCATATATTTT. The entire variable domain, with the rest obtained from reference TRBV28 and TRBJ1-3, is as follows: DVKVTQSSRYLVKRTGEKVFLECVQDMDHENMFWYRQDPGLGLRLIYFSYDVKMKEKGDIPEGYSVSREKKERFSLILESASTNQTSMYLCASTRGISGNTIYFGEGSWLTVV.

CDR3 DNA: TGTGCCAGTAGTAGAGAAACAGGGCGTGAGAATAGCAATCAGCCCCAGCATTTT. Translation: CASSRETGRENSNQPQHF. This sequence joins TRBV19 and TRBJ1-5, with D perhaps TRBD1 (6 bases). Trimming took off 4 bases at V and 0 bases at J, with 19 bases between the two ends. Germline V gene sequence: CDR1 LNHDA, CDR2 SQIVND (reference sequence). This CDR3 is 18 amino acids long.

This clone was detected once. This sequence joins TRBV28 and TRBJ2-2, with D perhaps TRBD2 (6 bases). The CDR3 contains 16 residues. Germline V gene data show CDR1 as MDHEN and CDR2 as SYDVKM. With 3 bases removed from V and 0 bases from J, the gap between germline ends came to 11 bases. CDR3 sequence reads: CASSLGGTSNTGELFF. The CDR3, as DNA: TGTGCCAGCAGTTTGGGCGGGACGTCGAACACCGGGGAGCTGTTTTTT.

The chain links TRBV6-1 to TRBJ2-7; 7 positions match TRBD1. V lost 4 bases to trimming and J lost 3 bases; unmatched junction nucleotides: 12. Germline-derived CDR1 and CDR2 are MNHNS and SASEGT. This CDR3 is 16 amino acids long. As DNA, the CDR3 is TGTGCCAGCAGTGCGGGACAGAACCCCCTAAACTACGAGCAGTACTTC. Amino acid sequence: CASSAGQNPLNYEQYF.

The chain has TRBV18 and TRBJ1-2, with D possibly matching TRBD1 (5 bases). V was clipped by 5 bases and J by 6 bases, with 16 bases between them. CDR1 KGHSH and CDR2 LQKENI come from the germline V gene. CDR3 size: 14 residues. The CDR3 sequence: CASSLPGASDGYTF. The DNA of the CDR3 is TGTGCCAGCTCATTACCCGGGGCTAGTGATGGCTACACCTTC.

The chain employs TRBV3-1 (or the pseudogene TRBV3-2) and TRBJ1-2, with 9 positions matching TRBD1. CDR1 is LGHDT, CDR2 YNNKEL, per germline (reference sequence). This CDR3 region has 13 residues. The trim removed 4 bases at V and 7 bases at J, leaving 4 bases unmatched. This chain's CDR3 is CASSRRTGVGYTF. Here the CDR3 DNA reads TGTGCCAGCAGCCGTCGGACAGGGGTTGGCTACACCTTC.

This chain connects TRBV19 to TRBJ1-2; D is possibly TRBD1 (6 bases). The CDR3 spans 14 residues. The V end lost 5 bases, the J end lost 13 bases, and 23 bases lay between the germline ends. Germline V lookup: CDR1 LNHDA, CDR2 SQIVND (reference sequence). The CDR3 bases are TGTGCCAGTAGTCTGAGACAGGAAGCCATTGCGTCCACCTTC. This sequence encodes CASSLRQEAIASTF.

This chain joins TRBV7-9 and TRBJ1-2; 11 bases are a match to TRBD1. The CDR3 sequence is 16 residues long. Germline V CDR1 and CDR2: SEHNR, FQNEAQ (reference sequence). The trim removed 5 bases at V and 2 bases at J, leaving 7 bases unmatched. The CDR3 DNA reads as TGTGCCAGCAGCCGGGGGACAGGGGGTGGAAACTATGGCTACACCTTC. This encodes CASSRGTGGGNYGYTF.

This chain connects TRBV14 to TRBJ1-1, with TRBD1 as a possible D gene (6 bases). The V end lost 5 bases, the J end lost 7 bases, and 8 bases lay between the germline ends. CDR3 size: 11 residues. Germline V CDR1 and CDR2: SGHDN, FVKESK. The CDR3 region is CASSGGREAFF. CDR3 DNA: TGTGCCAGCAGCGGGGGCCGTGAAGCTTTCTTT.

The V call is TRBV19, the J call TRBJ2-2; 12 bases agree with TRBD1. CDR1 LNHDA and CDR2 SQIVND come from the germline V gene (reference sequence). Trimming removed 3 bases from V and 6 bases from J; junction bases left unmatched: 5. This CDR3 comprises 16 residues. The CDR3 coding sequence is TGTGCCAGTAGTATGGGACAGGGGGCGGGGGCCGGGGAGCTGTTTTTT. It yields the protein CASSMGQGAGAGELFF.

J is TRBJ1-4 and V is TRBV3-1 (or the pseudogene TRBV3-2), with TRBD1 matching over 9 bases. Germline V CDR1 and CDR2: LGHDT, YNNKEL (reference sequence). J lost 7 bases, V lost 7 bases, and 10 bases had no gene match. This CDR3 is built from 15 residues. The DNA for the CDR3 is TGTGCCAGCAACCGCCGACAGGGGGGTAGTGAAAAACTGTTTTTT. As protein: CASNRRQGGSEKLFF.

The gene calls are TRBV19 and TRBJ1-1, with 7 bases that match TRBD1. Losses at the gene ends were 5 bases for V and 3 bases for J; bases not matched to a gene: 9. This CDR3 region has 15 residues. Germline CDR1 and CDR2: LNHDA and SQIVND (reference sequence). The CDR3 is CASSPRTGEDTEAFF. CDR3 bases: TGTGCCAGTAGTCCCCGGACAGGTGAAGACACTGAAGCTTTCTTT.

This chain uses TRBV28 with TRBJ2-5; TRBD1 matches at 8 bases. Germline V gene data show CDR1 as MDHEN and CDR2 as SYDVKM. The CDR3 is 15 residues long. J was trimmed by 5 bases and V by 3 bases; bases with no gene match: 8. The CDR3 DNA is TGTGCCAGCAGTTTTAGTCAGGGGGCCTGGGAGACCCAGTACTTC. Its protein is CASSFSQGAWETQYF.